This T cell receptor beta chain was profiled in a study of blood T cell repertoires in COVID-19. Study as a whole: The United States, Italy and Spain provided the acute and convalescent COVID-19 samples.

The germline gives CDR1 KGHSH, CDR2 LQKENI. V lost 5 bases, J lost 9 bases, and 4 bases stayed unmatched. The CDR3 spans 12 residues. Sequencing was performed with immunoSEQ multiplex PCR; in TCRdb, only in-frame clones are kept and a portion is missing. The sample has around 160,000 clones, under 95% seen once; the top ten hold approximately 2.2%. Sequenced input: peripheral blood. This clonotype was obtained from a man aged 18 to 30 with acute or convalescent COVID-19. The chain employs TRBV18 and TRBJ1-1, with 9 bases fitting TRBD1. This CDR3 is CASSGDREKAFF. The CDR3 DNA sequence: TGTGCCAGCTCAGGGGACAGGGAAAAAGCTTTCTTT.